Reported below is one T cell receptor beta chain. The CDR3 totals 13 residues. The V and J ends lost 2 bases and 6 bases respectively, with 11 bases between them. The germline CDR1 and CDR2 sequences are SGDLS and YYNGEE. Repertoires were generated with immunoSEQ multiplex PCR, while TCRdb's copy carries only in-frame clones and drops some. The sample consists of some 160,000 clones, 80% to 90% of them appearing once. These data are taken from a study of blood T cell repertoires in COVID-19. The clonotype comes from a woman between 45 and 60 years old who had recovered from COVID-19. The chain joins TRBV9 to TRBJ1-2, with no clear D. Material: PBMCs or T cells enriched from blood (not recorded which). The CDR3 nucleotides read TGTGCCAGCAGCGTCCCCGGACTCAATGGCTACACCTTC. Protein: CASSVPGLNGYTF.